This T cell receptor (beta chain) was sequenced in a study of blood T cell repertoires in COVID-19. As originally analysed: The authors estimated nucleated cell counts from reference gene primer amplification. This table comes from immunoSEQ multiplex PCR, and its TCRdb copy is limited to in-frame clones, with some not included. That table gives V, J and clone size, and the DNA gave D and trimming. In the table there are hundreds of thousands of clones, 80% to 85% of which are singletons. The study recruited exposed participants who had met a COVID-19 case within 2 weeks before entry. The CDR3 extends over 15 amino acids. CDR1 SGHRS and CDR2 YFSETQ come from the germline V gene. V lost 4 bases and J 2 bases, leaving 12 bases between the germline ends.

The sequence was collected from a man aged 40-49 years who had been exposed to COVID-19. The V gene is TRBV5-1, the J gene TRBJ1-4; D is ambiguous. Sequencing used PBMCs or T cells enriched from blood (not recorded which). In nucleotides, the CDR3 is TGCGCCAGCAGCCACTTGATGTCCACTAATGAAAAACTGTTTTTT. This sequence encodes CASSHLMSTNEKLFF.